This entry describes one TCR beta chain. The sample comes from a study of blood T cell repertoires in COVID-19. Sequenced by immunoSEQ multiplex PCR; TCRdb stores in-frame clones only, minus some. The table records about 360,000 clones, 86% of them present only once. The CDR3 loop spans 15 amino acids. Germline-derived CDR1 and CDR2 are GTSNPN and SVGIG (reference sequence). Trimming pared 1 base from V and 2 bases from J, leaving 11 bases between. What was sequenced was peripheral blood. The V gene is TRBV30, the J gene TRBJ2-2; weak D call: TRBD1 (6 bases). The receptor was isolated from a woman in her sixties with COVID-19, enrolled during active disease. The CDR3 DNA is TGTGCCTGGAGTGCCCTGGGGGCCAACACCGGGGAGCTGTTTTTT. It yields the protein CAWSALGANTGELFF.